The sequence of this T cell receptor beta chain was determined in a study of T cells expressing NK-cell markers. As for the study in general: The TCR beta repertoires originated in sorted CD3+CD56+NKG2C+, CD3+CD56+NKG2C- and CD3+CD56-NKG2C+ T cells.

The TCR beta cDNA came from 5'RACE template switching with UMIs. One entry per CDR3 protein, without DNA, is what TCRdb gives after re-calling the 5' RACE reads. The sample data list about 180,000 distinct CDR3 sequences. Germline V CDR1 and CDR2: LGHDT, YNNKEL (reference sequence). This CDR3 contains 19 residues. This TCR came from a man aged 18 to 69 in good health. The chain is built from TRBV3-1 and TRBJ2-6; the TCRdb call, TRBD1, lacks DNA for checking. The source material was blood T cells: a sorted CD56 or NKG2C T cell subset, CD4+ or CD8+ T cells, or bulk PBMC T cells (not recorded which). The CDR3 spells CASSQRVTGFRPGANVLTF.